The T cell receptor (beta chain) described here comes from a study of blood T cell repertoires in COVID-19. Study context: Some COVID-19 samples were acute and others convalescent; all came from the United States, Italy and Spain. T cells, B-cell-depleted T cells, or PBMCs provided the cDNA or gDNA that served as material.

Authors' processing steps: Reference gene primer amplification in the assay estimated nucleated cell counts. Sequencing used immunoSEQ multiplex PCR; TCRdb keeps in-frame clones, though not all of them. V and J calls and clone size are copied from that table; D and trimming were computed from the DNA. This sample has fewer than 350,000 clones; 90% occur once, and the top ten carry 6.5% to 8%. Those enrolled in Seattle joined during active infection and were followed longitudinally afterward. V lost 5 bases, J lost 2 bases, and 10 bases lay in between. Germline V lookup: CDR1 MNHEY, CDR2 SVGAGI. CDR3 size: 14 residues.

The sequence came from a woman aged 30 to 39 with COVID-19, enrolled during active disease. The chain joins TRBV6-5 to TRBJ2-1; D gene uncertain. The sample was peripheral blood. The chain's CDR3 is CASSPDIAYNEQFF. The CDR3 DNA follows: TGTGCCAGCAGTCCCGACATTGCCTACAATGAGCAGTTCTTC.